This TCR beta chain was identified in a study of shared clonotypes between healthy human individuals. Study-level results: Researchers found naive subsets generally carried larger estimated richness than memory subsets.

Concerning this clone: Its antigen is unknown.

Caucasian adults living in Nashville, Tennessee, provided all samples. Some clones are missing from TCRdb's copy, which holds only in-frame ones; the method was immunoSEQ multiplex PCR. The sample gives 850,000 to 1,100,000 clones, 60% to 80% of which show up once; 0.89% is in the top ten. Specimen: memory CD4+ T cells from PBMCs. Subset: CD45RA-negative fraction. The sequence came from a man aged 18 to 29 in good health. Some clones in this sample may be carry-over from other donors' samples.

The CDR3 nucleotides read TGTGCCACCAGCAGAGATGGGAGGGGGCTCTACGAGCAGTACTTC. As protein: CATSRDGRGLYEQYF. The rearrangement joins TRBV15 to TRBJ2-7; the D call may be TRBD1 or TRBD2 (7 bases each). The CDR3 runs 15 residues. The V and J ends lost 0 bases and 3 bases respectively, with 12 bases between them. Germline V gene lookup returns CDR1 LNHNV and CDR2 YYDKDF (reference sequence). The full variable domain, with the rest looked up from reference TRBV15 and TRBJ2-7, is DAMVIQNPRYQVTQFGKPVTLSCSQTLNHNVMYWYQQKSSQAPKLLFHYYDKDFNNEADTPDNFQSRRPNTSFCFLDIRSPGLGDTAMYLCATSRDGRGLYEQYFGPGTRLTVT.